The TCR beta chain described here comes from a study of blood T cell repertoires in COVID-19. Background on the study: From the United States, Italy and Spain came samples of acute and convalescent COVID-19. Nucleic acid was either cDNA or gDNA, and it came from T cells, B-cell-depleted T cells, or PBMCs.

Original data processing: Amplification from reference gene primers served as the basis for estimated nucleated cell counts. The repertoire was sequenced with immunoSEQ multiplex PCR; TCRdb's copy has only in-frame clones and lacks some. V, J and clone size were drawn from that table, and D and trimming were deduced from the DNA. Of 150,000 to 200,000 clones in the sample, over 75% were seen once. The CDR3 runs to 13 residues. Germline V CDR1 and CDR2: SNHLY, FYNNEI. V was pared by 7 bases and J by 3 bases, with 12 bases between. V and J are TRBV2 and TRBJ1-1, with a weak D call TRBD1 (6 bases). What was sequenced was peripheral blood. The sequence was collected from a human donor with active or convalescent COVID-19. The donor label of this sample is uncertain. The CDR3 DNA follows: TGTGCCAGCAAATTGACAGGAGACACTGAAGCTTTCTTT. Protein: CASKLTGDTEAFF.